One and the same sample provided the 3 T cell receptor beta chains below, sequenced in a study of blood T cell repertoires in COVID-19. Sequencing used immunoSEQ multiplex PCR; TCRdb keeps in-frame clones, though not all of them. The sample carries 50,000 to 75,000 clones, around 77% recorded once. Sequenced input: peripheral blood. The source of these receptors is a man at least 80 years old with active or convalescent COVID-19.

This chain joins TRBV19 and TRBJ1-6; 9 nucleotides align to TRBD1. The trim removed 6 bases at V and 4 bases at J, leaving 16 bases unmatched. Germline assignment: CDR1 LNHDA and CDR2 SQIVND (reference sequence). CDR3 length: 19 residues. CDR3 coding DNA: TGTGCCAGTAGGGTCCCGGGACAGGGATGGCCCCAATATAATTCACCCCTCCACTTT. Encoded protein: CASRVPGQGWPQYNSPLHF.

The chain's CDR3 is CASSPPSARRELFF. The DNA for the CDR3 is TGTGCCAGCTCACCACCGTCTGCGCGTCGGGAGCTGTTTTTT. This chain connects TRBV18 to TRBJ2-2, with unresolved D. Germline loops: CDR1 KGHSH, CDR2 LQKENI. Trimming removed 0 bases at V and 9 bases at J, with 11 bases between. This CDR3 contains 14 residues.

This clone was counted once. The gene calls are TRBV5-4 and TRBJ1-6; 8 nucleotides line up with TRBD1. The CDR3 is 17 residues long. Trimming at V came to 2 bases and at J to 10 bases, leaving 14 bases not matched to a gene. CDR1 is SGHNT and CDR2 is YYREEE in the germline V gene (reference sequence). The CDR3 sequence is CASSFDPGGQGQSPLHF. In DNA, the CDR3 is TGTGCCAGCAGCTTTGACCCCGGCGGACAGGGACAATCACCCCTCCACTTT.